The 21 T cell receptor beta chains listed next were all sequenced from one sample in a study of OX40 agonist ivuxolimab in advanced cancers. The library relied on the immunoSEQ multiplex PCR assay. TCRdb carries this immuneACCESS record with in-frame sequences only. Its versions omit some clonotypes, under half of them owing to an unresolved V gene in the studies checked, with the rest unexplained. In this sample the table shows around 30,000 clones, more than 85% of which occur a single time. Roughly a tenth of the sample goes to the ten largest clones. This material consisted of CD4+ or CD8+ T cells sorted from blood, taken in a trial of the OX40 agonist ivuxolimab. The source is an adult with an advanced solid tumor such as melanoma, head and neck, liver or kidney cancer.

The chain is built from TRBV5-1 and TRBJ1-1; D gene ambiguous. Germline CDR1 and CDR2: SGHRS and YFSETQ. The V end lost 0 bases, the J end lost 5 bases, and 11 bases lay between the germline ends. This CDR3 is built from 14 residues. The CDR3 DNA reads TGCGCCAGCAGCTTGGCCCGCACGAATACTGAAGCTTTCTTT. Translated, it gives CASSLARTNTEAFF.

The CDR3 reads CATSTLGTEAFF. CDR3 bases: TGTGCCACCAGTACGCTGGGGACTGAAGCTTTCTTT. The chain uses TRBV15 and TRBJ1-1; the D is unclear. The CDR3 loop spans 12 amino acids. V was cut by 6 bases and J by 5 bases, with 10 bases left in between. CDR1 and CDR2 from the germline V gene are LNHNV and YYDKDF (reference sequence).

The CDR3 DNA sequence: TGTGCCAGCAATTCGGGGCCGAGGCACAATGAGCAGTTCTTC. Translation: CASNSGPRHNEQFF. J is TRBJ2-1 and V is TRBV7-8; D may correspond to TRBD1 or TRBD2 (5 bases each). CDR3 size: 14 residues. V gave up 7 bases and J gave up 5 bases, with 15 bases separating them. Germline CDR1 reads SGHVS; CDR2 reads FQNEAQ.

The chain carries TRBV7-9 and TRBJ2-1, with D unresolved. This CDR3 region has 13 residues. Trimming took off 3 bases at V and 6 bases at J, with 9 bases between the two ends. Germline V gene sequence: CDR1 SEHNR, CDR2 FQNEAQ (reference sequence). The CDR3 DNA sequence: TGTGCCAGCAGCTTCAGACAACGCAATGAGCAGTTCTTC. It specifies CASSFRQRNEQFF.

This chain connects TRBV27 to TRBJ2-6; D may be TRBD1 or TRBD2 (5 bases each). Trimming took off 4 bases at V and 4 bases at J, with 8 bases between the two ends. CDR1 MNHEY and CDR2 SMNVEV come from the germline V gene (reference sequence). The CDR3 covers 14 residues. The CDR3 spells CASSYGAGANVLTF. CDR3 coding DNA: TGTGCCAGCAGTTACGGGGCCGGGGCCAACGTCCTGACTTTC.

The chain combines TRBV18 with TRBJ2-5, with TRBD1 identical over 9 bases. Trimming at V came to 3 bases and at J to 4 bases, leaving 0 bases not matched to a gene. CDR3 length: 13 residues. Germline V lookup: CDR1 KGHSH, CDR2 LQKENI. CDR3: CASSPDRGETQYF. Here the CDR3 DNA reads TGTGCCAGCTCACCGGACAGGGGAGAGACCCAGTACTTC.

CDR3 DNA sequence: TGTGCCGGGGGGGTAGCGGGAGGAAGAGATACGCAGTATTTT. It is translated as CAGGVAGGRDTQYF. The V call is TRBV7-9, the J call TRBJ2-3; 10 bases map to TRBD2. The CDR3 has 14 residues. Per the germline V gene, CDR1 is SEHNR and CDR2 is FQNEAQ (reference sequence). The ends lost 11 bases at V and 5 bases at J; junction bases unmatched: 10.

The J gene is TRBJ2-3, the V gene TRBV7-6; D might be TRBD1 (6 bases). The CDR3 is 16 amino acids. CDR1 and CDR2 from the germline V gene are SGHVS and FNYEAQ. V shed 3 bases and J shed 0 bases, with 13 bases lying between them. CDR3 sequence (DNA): TGTGCCAGCAGCTTCATAACGGGACACAGCACAGATACGCAGTATTTT. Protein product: CASSFITGHSTDTQYF. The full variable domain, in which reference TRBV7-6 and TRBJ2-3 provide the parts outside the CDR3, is GAGVSQSPRYKVTKRGQDVALRCDPISGHVSLYWYRQALGQGPEFLTYFNYEAQQDKSGLPNDRFSAERPEGSISTLTIQRTEQRDSAMYRCASSFITGHSTDTQYFGPGTRLTVL.

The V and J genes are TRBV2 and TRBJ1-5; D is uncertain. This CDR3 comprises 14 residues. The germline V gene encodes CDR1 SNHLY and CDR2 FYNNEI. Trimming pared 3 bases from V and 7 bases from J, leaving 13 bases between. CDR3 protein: CASSDPLGSQPQHF. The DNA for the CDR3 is TGTGCCAGCAGTGACCCTTTGGGGTCACAGCCCCAGCATTTT.

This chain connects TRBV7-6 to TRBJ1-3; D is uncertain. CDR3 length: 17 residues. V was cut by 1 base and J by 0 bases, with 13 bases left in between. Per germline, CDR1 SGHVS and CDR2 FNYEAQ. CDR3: CASSLDLVKASGNTIYF. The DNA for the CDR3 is TGTGCCAGCAGCTTAGATCTAGTTAAAGCCTCTGGAAACACCATATATTTT.

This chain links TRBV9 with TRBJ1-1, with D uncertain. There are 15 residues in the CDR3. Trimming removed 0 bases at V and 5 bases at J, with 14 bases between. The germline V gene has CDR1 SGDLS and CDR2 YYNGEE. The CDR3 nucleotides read TGTGCCAGCAGCGTAGGGGGAGGACCGGGGACTGAAGCTTTCTTT. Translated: CASSVGGGPGTEAFF.

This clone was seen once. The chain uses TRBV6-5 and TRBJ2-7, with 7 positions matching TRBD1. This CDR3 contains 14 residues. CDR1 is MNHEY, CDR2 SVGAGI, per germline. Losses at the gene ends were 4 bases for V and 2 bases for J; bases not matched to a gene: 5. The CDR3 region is CASSSLGQTYEQYF. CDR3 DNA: TGTGCCAGCAGTTCCCTGGGACAGACCTACGAGCAGTACTTC.

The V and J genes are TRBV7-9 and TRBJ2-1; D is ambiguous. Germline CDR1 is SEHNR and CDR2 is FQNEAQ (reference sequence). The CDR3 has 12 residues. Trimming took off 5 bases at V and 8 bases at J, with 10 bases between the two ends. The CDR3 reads CASSRHSDEQFF. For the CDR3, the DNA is TGTGCCAGCAGCCGACATTCGGATGAGCAGTTCTTC.

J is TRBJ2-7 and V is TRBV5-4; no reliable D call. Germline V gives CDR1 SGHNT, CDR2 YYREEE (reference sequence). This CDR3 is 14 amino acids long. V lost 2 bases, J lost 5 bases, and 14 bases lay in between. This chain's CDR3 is CASSLAVQVHEQYF. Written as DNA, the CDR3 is TGTGCCAGCAGCTTAGCAGTACAAGTCCACGAGCAGTACTTC.

The CDR3 bases are TGTGCCAGCAGCTTAGGAGTTGGGGGCGCAGAGACCCAGTACTTC. It yields the protein CASSLGVGGAETQYF. J is TRBJ2-5 and V is TRBV11-2; weak D call: TRBD1 (6 bases). The CDR3 length is 15 residues. The V gene lost 1 base and the J gene lost 4 bases, with 13 bases spanning the gap. Germline CDR1 SGHAT, CDR2 FQNNGV.

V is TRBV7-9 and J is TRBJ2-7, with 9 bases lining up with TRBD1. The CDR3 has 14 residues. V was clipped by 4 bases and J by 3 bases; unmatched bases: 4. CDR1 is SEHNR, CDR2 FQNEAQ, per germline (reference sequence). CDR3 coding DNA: TGTGCCAGCAGCTGGACAGGGGACATCTACGAGCAGTACTTC. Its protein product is CASSWTGDIYEQYF.

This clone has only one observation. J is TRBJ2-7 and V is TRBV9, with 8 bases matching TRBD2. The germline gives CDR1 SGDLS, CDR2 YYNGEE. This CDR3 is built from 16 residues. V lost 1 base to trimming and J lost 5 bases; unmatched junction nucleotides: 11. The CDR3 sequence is CASSVPPSGSKHEQYF. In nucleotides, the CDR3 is TGTGCCAGCAGCGTACCTCCGAGCGGGAGCAAGCACGAGCAGTACTTC.

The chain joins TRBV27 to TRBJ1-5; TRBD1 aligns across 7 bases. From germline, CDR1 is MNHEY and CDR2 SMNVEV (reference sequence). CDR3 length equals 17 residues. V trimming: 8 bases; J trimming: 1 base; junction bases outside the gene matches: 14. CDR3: CASRPRQGGRSNQPQHF. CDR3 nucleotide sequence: TGTGCCAGCCGACCCAGACAGGGCGGGCGGAGCAATCAGCCCCAGCATTTT.

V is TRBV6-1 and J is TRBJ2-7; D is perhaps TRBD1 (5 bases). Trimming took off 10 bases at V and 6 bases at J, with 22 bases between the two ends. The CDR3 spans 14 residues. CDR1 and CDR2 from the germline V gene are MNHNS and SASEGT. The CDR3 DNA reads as TGTGCCACCTCGCAGGGCCCCTCTACTCGCGAGCAGTACTTC. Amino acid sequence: CATSQGPSTREQYF.

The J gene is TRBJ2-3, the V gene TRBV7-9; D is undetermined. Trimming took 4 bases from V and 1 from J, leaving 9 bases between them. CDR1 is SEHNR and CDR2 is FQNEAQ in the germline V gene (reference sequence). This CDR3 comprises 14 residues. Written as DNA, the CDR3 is TGTGCCAGCAGCTGGACCTCGGGCACAGATACGCAGTATTTT. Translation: CASSWTSGTDTQYF.

This CDR3 reads CASGQGAGNEQFF. CDR3 coding DNA: TGTGCCAGCGGTCAGGGGGCCGGGAATGAGCAGTTCTTC. The J gene is TRBJ2-1, the V gene TRBV27; TRBD1 aligns across 8 bases. This CDR3 has 13 amino acids. Losses at the gene ends were 8 bases for V and 7 bases for J; bases not matched to a gene: 7. Germline CDR1 MNHEY, CDR2 SMNVEV (reference sequence).